The 28 T cell receptor beta chains below all came from one sample that was sequenced in a study of blood T cell repertoires in COVID-19. TCRdb keeps only in-frame clones here, not all; method: immunoSEQ multiplex PCR. The sample shows 310,000 or so clones, around 89% of them seen only once. The sequencing input was PBMCs or T cells enriched from blood (not recorded which). These receptors originate from a young woman with acute COVID-19.

This clone has only one observation. V is TRBV11-2 and J is TRBJ2-1, with 14 nucleotides matching TRBD2. The V gene end was trimmed by 3 bases and the J gene end by 8 bases; junction bases not matched to a gene: 6. In germline, CDR1 is SGHAT, CDR2 FQNNGV. This CDR3 is 16 amino acids long. The CDR3 sequence: CASSLHPGLAGDEQFF. The CDR3 DNA reads TGTGCCAGCAGCTTGCACCCGGGACTAGCGGGGGATGAGCAGTTCTTC.

This chain links TRBV7-2 with TRBJ1-3, with TRBD1 as a possible D gene (6 bases). The germline V and J ends were trimmed by 1 base and 0 bases, with 16 bases remaining between them. In germline, CDR1 is SGHTA, CDR2 FQGNSA. This CDR3 has 18 residues. CDR3 sequence: CASSLVGPQGSSGNTIYF. Written as DNA, the CDR3 is TGTGCCAGCAGCTTAGTGGGGCCACAGGGAAGCTCTGGAAACACCATATATTTT.

V usage is TRBV4-2 and J usage is TRBJ1-1, with unresolved D. CDR3 length equals 16 residues. V lost 0 bases, J lost 0 bases, and 11 bases lay in between. Looked up from germline, CDR1 is LGHNA and CDR2 is YNFKEQ. CDR3 loop: CASSQDVWAMNTEAFF. DNA for the CDR3: TGTGCCAGCAGCCAAGATGTGTGGGCAATGAACACTGAAGCTTTCTTT.

This chain uses TRBV4-1 with TRBJ1-6, with unresolved D. The CDR3 is made up of 12 amino acids. Germline V gene lookup returns CDR1 MGHRA and CDR2 YSYEKL. Trimming left V 3 bases short and J 16 bases short, with 13 bases between. The CDR3 coding sequence is TGCGCCAGCAGCCAGCTTGGCCCCCCGCTCCACTTT. Its translation: CASSQLGPPLHF.

The rearrangement uses TRBV6-5 and TRBJ1-6, with D perhaps matching TRBD1 (6 bases). V shed 0 bases and J shed 7 bases, with 13 bases lying between them. CDR1 and CDR2 from the germline V gene are MNHEY and SVGAGI. The CDR3 runs to 16 residues. The CDR3 nucleotides are TGTGCCAGCAGTTACTCCCGAGGGGGGGCGAATTCACCCCTCCACTTT. Translating it yields CASSYSRGGANSPLHF.

This chain connects TRBV12-3 or TRBV12-4 to TRBJ2-1; possible D gene TRBD1, 6 bases. V gave up 6 bases and J gave up 6 bases, with 12 bases separating them. CDR3 length equals 13 residues. The CDR3: CASSNNRVNEQFF. In DNA, the CDR3 is TGTGCCAGCAGCAACAACAGGGTCAATGAGCAGTTCTTC.

The rearrangement links TRBV10-2 to TRBJ2-1, with 13 bases aligning to TRBD2. V was clipped by 7 bases and J by 6 bases; unmatched bases: 6. The CDR3 loop spans 15 amino acids. The germline CDR1 and CDR2 sequences are WSHSY and SAAADI. CDR3 residues: CASKTSGRTTNEQFF. DNA for the CDR3: TGCGCCAGCAAGACTAGCGGGAGGACAACCAATGAGCAGTTCTTC.

The genes are TRBV7-8 and TRBJ1-4, with no clear D. Trimming removed 3 bases at V and 2 bases at J, with 13 bases between. The CDR3 sequence is 16 residues long. Per the germline V gene, CDR1 is SGHVS and CDR2 is FQNEAQ. CDR3 sequence: CASSFVLHMTNEKLFF. In DNA form, the CDR3 reads TGTGCCAGCAGCTTTGTCTTGCACATGACTAATGAAAAACTGTTTTTT.

The chain carries TRBV7-9 and TRBJ2-1; 10 nucleotides line up with TRBD2. This CDR3 region has 15 residues. V shed 5 bases, J shed 2 bases, and the junction held 3 bases outside the gene matches. CDR1 SEHNR and CDR2 FQNEAQ come from the germline V gene (reference sequence). Here the CDR3 reads CASSKTSGTYNEQFF. CDR3 nucleotides: TGTGCCAGCAGCAAAACTAGCGGGACCTACAATGAGCAGTTCTTC.

This clone turned up a few times. The V call is TRBV11-1, the J call TRBJ2-1; no clear D gene. Germline assignment: CDR1 SGHAT and CDR2 FQDESV (reference sequence). The CDR3 runs 15 residues. V was pared by 4 bases and J by 0 bases, with 10 bases between. DNA for the CDR3: TGTGCCAGCAGCTCGTGGTGGAGCTCCTACAATGAGCAGTTCTTC. It yields the protein CASSSWWSSYNEQFF.

The chain recombines TRBV2 with TRBJ1-2, with 7 bases aligning to TRBD1. CDR3 length equals 13 residues. Germline CDR1 reads SNHLY; CDR2 reads FYNNEI. The junction had 10 bases not matched to a gene; V was cut back by 6 bases and J by 9 bases. The CDR3 nucleotides read TGTGCCAGCAGACTACAGGGGAGTTGGAGCTACACCTTC. This codes for CASRLQGSWSYTF.

About this clone: Relative to the germline gene, one junction end is altered; a read error may explain this. This chain links TRBV30 with TRBJ1-1; the D gene is possibly TRBD1 (5 bases). CDR3 length: 11 residues. CDR1 is GTSNPN and CDR2 is SVGIG in the germline V gene (reference sequence). CDR3 coding DNA: TGTGCCTGGAGTGTGAACAGGCTTTTCATCTTT. Residues: CAWSVNRLFIF. The full variable domain, in which reference TRBV30 and TRBJ1-1 provide the parts outside the CDR3, is SQTIHQWPATLVQPVGSPLSLECTVEGTSNPNLYWYRQAAGRGLQLLFYSVGIGQISSEVPQNLSASRPQDRQFILSSKKLLLSDSGFYLCAWSVNRLFIFGQGTRLTVV.

V usage is TRBV6-5 and J usage is TRBJ1-3; TRBD1 might be the D (5 bases). The length of the CDR3 is 15 residues. V dropped 6 bases and J dropped 8 bases, with 20 bases sitting between them. Germline V CDR1 and CDR2: MNHEY, SVGAGI. The chain's CDR3 is CASRGWEGRTDTIYF. The CDR3 nucleotides read TGTGCCAGCAGGGGTTGGGAGGGGAGGACCGACACCATATATTTT.

This clone was recorded a few times. The J gene is TRBJ1-5, the V gene TRBV28; a possible D gene is TRBD1 (5 bases). The CDR3 has 15 residues. Trimming took off 2 bases at V and 3 bases at J, with 11 bases between the two ends. Per the germline V gene, CDR1 is MDHEN and CDR2 is SYDVKM. CDR3 loop: CASSLSGTNNQPQHF. For the CDR3, the DNA is TGTGCCAGCAGTTTAAGTGGGACTAACAATCAGCCCCAGCATTTT.

The chain employs TRBV5-1 and TRBJ1-1; TRBD1 agrees at 9 bases. The length of the CDR3 is 17 residues. With V trimmed by 2 bases and J by 2 bases, 10 bases remained unmatched. Germline loops: CDR1 SGHRS, CDR2 YFSETQ. CDR3 in DNA: TGCGCCAGCAGCTTTCCGGGACAGGGTATGAAAAACACTGAAGCTTTCTTT. Translated: CASSFPGQGMKNTEAFF.

This clone has a single count. V gene TRBV5-6 combines with J gene TRBJ2-7; TRBD2 matches 7 bases. Germline CDR1 SGHDT, CDR2 YYEEEE. The CDR3 consists of 15 residues. With V trimmed by 4 bases and J by 5 bases, 12 bases remained unmatched. CDR3 in amino acids: CASSLLREGLHEQYF. For the CDR3, the DNA is TGTGCCAGCAGCCTCTTGAGGGAGGGCCTCCACGAGCAGTACTTC. The complete variable domain, with remaining parts taken from reference TRBV5-6 and TRBJ2-7, reads DAGVTQSPTHLIKTRGQQVTLRCSPKSGHDTVSWYQQALGQGPQFIFQYYEEEERQRGNFPDRFSGHQFPNYSSELNVNALLLGDSALYLCASSLLREGLHEQYFGPGTRLTVT.

This clone appeared a single time. The rearrangement joins TRBV11-2 to TRBJ1-3; no clear D gene. Germline values: CDR1 SGHAT, CDR2 FQNNGV. V was clipped by 1 base and J by 4 bases, with 2 bases between them. CDR3 length: 12 amino acids. CDR3 sequence reads: CASSLVGNTIYF. CDR3 sequence (DNA): TGTGCCAGCAGCTTAGTAGGAAACACCATATATTTT.

The J gene is TRBJ1-4, the V gene TRBV10-2, with TRBD1 as a possible D gene (5 bases). V lost 1 base, J lost 7 bases, and 22 bases lay in between. The CDR3 runs 18 residues. Germline V lookup: CDR1 WSHSY, CDR2 SAAADI. The CDR3 DNA reads TGCGCCAGCAGTGAGTTTCCTTACAGGACTGCGGGGACTGAAAAACTGTTTTTT. Translating it yields CASSEFPYRTAGTEKLFF.

The rearrangement uses TRBV9 and TRBJ2-7, with 7 bases aligning to TRBD1. The germline V gene encodes CDR1 SGDLS and CDR2 YYNGEE. CDR3 length: 16 residues. Unmatched junction bases numbered 7, after V lost 1 base and J lost 0 bases. The CDR3 region is CASSVLTDRSSYEQYF. The CDR3 coding sequence is TGTGCCAGCAGCGTATTGACGGACAGGAGCTCCTACGAGCAGTACTTC.

The chain uses TRBV18 and TRBJ1-4; D gene ambiguous. CDR1 and CDR2 (germline): KGHSH, LQKENI. Trimming removed 3 bases at V and 3 bases at J, with 11 bases between. The CDR3 is made up of 15 amino acids. The DNA for the CDR3 is TGTGCCAGCTCACCTGAGCAGACATCTAATGAAAAACTGTTTTTT. This sequence encodes CASSPEQTSNEKLFF.

The chain employs TRBV6-2 or TRBV6-3 and TRBJ1-5; perhaps TRBD1 as D (6 bases). The CDR3 contains 11 residues. CDR1 is MNHEY and CDR2 is SVGEGT in the germline V gene. The V end was cut by 5 bases, the J end by 7 bases, with 6 bases between. The CDR3 here is CASSQGQPQHF. Written as DNA, the CDR3 is TGTGCCAGCAGTCAGGGGCAGCCCCAGCATTTT.

The chain employs TRBV6-4 and TRBJ2-6; D is unclear. V gave up 7 bases and J gave up 0 bases, with 7 bases separating them. CDR3 length: 14 amino acids. CDR1 MRHNA and CDR2 SNTAGT come from the germline V gene. The CDR3 loop is CASTTSSGANVLTF. CDR3 DNA: TGTGCCAGCACCACCAGCTCTGGGGCCAACGTCCTGACTTTC.

This clone came up once. The V call is TRBV11-2, the J call TRBJ2-7; 8 nucleotides line up with TRBD1. This CDR3 has 15 amino acids. Germline assignment: CDR1 SGHAT and CDR2 FQNNGV. Trimming took 5 bases from V and 3 from J; bases not matched to a gene: 9. CDR3 in amino acids: CASSTSGGQGYEQYF. The CDR3 region has the DNA TGTGCCAGCAGCACCTCCGGCGGACAGGGCTACGAGCAGTACTTC.

The chain uses TRBV4-3 and TRBJ1-4, with TRBD1 identical over 9 bases. CDR1 is LGHNA, CDR2 YSLEER, per germline. Losses at the gene ends were 2 bases for V and 2 bases for J; bases not matched to a gene: 6. This CDR3 region has 17 residues. The CDR3 DNA reads TGCGCCAGCAGCCAAACAGGGGGCCCCGCGACTAATGAAAAACTGTTTTTT. Protein product: CASSQTGGPATNEKLFF.

The rearrangement joins TRBV28 to TRBJ2-3, with 8 bases that match TRBD2. The CDR3 covers 16 residues. Unmatched junction bases numbered 5, after V lost 1 base and J lost 2 bases. Germline V lookup: CDR1 MDHEN, CDR2 SYDVKM. The CDR3 bases are TGTGCCAGCAGTTTATTGCCTAGCGGGTACACAGATACGCAGTATTTT. Its protein is CASSLLPSGYTDTQYF.

CDR3 residues: CASSLVWGANTGELFF. DNA for the CDR3: TGCGCCAGCAGCTTGGTTTGGGGCGCGAACACCGGGGAGCTGTTTTTT. The rearrangement joins TRBV5-1 to TRBJ2-2; D possibly corresponds to TRBD1 (5 bases). The CDR3 is made up of 16 amino acids. Germline values: CDR1 SGHRS, CDR2 YFSETQ. Trimming left V 0 bases short and J 0 bases short, with 9 bases between.

The V call is TRBV12-3 or TRBV12-4, the J call TRBJ1-1; D is undetermined. There are 13 residues in the CDR3. Trimming pared 4 bases from V and 4 bases from J, leaving 10 bases between. The CDR3 is CASSSPYSTEAFF. CDR3 sequence (DNA): TGTGCCAGCAGTTCTCCCTACAGCACTGAAGCTTTCTTT.

The chain joins TRBV6-1 to TRBJ2-3; a weak D match, TRBD2 (6 bases). V lost 2 bases to trimming and J lost 7 bases, with 16 bases between them. CDR3 size: 15 residues. Germline V CDR1 and CDR2: MNHNS, SASEGT. CDR3 amino acids: CASSERTGVGNTQYF. CDR3 in DNA: TGTGCCAGCAGTGAAAGGACGGGGGTGGGGAATACGCAGTATTTT.